Presented here are 30 T cell receptor beta chains from one specimen sequenced in a study of blood T cells in healthy people across ages. The use of a sample-barcoded 5' primer and a J-beta primer mix characterized a second PCR of 7 to 11 cycles. From the 5' RACE reads, TCRdb called clonotypes with MiXCR, one entry per CDR3 protein. The sample records about 800,000 distinct CDR3 sequences, roughly 25% being singletons. These same records also appear under a second study, on T cells of mothers and their children.

Sequenced sample: blood. The receptors were gathered from a boy younger than 18 in good health.

This sequence joins TRBV28 and TRBJ1-2; 9 bases are a match to TRBD1. Germline assignment: CDR1 MDHEN and CDR2 SYDVKM. The length of the CDR3 is 16 residues. J lost 2 bases, V lost 1 base, and 5 bases had no gene match. The CDR3 loop is CASSLSGTGLNYGYTF. CDR3 DNA sequence: TGTGCCAGCAGTTTATCCGGGACAGGGCTAAACTATGGCTACACCTTC.

The chain joins TRBV7-2 to TRBJ2-5, with TRBD2 matching 7 bases. Germline values: CDR1 SGHTA, CDR2 FQGNSA. This CDR3 contains 17 residues. Germline trimming cut 1 base from V and 4 bases from J; bases unmatched to any gene: 12. The CDR3 region is CASSLGGRGGQGETQYF. The CDR3 DNA reads as TGTGCCAGCAGCTTAGGGGGGAGGGGAGGCCAGGGAGAGACCCAGTACTTC.

V and J are TRBV6-6 and TRBJ2-1; weak D call: TRBD2 (5 bases). Per the germline V gene, CDR1 is MNHNY and CDR2 is SVGAGI (reference sequence). This CDR3 has 16 amino acids. V was cut by 2 bases and J by 5 bases, with 16 bases left in between. The CDR3 nucleotides are TGTGCCAGCAGTTACAACCCCCAAGCGGTAGACAATGAGCAGTTCTTC. Translated: CASSYNPQAVDNEQFF.

The CDR3 region is CSARDRAGLNNQPQHF. The CDR3 DNA reads as TGCAGTGCTAGAGATCGAGCAGGGCTCAACAATCAGCCCCAGCATTTT. The rearrangement uses TRBV20-1 and TRBJ1-5; a possible D gene is TRBD1 (5 bases). The CDR3 totals 16 residues. Trimming stripped 0 bases from V and 3 bases from J, with 15 bases between. Germline CDR1 is DFQATT and CDR2 is SNEGSKA (reference sequence).

The CDR3 DNA reads TGTGCCAGCAGTGTATATGGGGGGGAGGATACGCAGTATTTT. Amino acids: CASSVYGGEDTQYF. This rearrangement joins TRBV6-1 to TRBJ2-3; 7 bases agree with TRBD2. With V trimmed by 4 bases and J by 6 bases, 7 bases remained unmatched. Per the germline V gene, CDR1 is MNHNS and CDR2 is SASEGT. The CDR3 sequence is 14 residues long.

The CDR3 protein is CASSPYEHGTYEQYF. The CDR3 nucleotides read TGTGCCAGCAGTCCCTATGAGCATGGCACCTACGAGCAGTACTTC. This chain links TRBV27 with TRBJ2-7, with D uncertain. V lost 5 bases and J 2 bases, leaving 16 bases between the germline ends. The CDR3 loop spans 15 amino acids. CDR1 and CDR2 from the germline V gene are MNHEY and SMNVEV (reference sequence).

This rearrangement joins TRBV15 to TRBJ2-5; D unclear. Germline V gene lookup returns CDR1 LNHNV and CDR2 YYDKDF (reference sequence). Trimming shortened V by 0 bases and J by 0 bases, and 5 bases separated the two germline ends. The CDR3 is 14 amino acids. The CDR3 protein is CATSRDLNQETQYF. The CDR3 DNA reads as TGTGCCACCAGCAGAGATCTGAACCAAGAGACCCAGTACTTC.

J is TRBJ1-1 and V is TRBV7-2; 10 nucleotides match TRBD1. This CDR3 has 14 residues. V shed 5 bases, J shed 5 bases, and the junction held 5 bases outside the gene matches. Germline V gene sequence: CDR1 SGHTA, CDR2 FQGNSA. CDR3 in DNA: TGTGCCAGCAGCGGCCGGACAGGGGGAACTGAAGCTTTCTTT. This gives the protein CASSGRTGGTEAFF. Combining the CDR3 with reference TRBV7-2 and TRBJ1-1 gives the whole variable domain GAGVSQSPSNKVTEKGKDVELRCDPISGHTALYWYRQSLGQGLEFLIYFQGNSAPDKSGLPSDRFSAERTGGSVSTLTIQRTQQEDSAVYLCASSGRTGGTEAFFGQGTRLTVV.

On this clonotype itself: A much larger clone lies a single base off, so this may be a read error. The chain links TRBV7-2 to TRBJ2-7; 13 bases map to TRBD2. The J segment lost 3 bases and the V segment lost 4 bases, leaving 0 bases of the junction unmatched. The CDR3 is 14 residues long. Germline V lookup: CDR1 SGHTA, CDR2 FQGNSA. For the CDR3, the DNA is TGTGCCAGCAGCTGGACTAGCGGGGGCTACGAGCAGTACTTC. This encodes CASSWTSGGYEQYF. The full variable domain, rest sourced from reference TRBV7-2 and TRBJ2-7, is GAGVSQSPSNKVTEKGKDVELRCDPISGHTALYWYRQSLGQGLEFLIYFQGNSAPDKSGLPSDRFSAERTGGSVSTLTIQRTQQEDSAVYLCASSWTSGGYEQYFGPGTRLTVT.

The chain carries TRBV6-1 and TRBJ2-7; D might be TRBD1 (5 bases). Deletions cut 6 bases from V and 3 bases from J, with 21 bases between. Germline V gene lookup returns CDR1 MNHNS and CDR2 SASEGT. The CDR3 totals 16 residues. The CDR3 region is CASSPTDHIGIYEQYF. The CDR3 region has the DNA TGTGCCAGCAGCCCGACAGACCACATAGGGATCTACGAGCAGTACTTC.

In nucleotides, the CDR3 is TGTGCCAGCAGCCAAGGCTTCGGGACAGGGGGCGAGCAGTACTTC. Translation: CASSQGFGTGGEQYF. The rearrangement uses TRBV3-1 and TRBJ2-5; TRBD1 agrees at 11 bases. The J call may be faulty, since TRBJ2-7 better matches the DNA end. This CDR3 is 15 amino acids long. CDR1 LGHDT and CDR2 YNNKEL come from the germline V gene (reference sequence).

Only a few counts were recorded for this clonotype. The chain links TRBV7-9 to TRBJ2-5, with 10 nucleotides matching TRBD2. TRBJ2-1 matches the DNA end more closely, so the J call is doubtful. Per germline, CDR1 SEHNR and CDR2 FQNEAQ (reference sequence). There are 16 residues in the CDR3. CDR3: CASSSIAGGKGNEQFF. The CDR3, as DNA: TGTGCCAGCAGCTCAATAGCGGGGGGCAAGGGGAATGAGCAGTTCTTC.

The chain couples TRBV29-1 to TRBJ1-4; D not resolved. The CDR3 is 13 amino acids. Germline CDR1 is SQVTM and CDR2 is ANQGSEA. Trimming removed 4 bases at V and 4 bases at J, with 10 bases between. CDR3 nucleotide sequence: TGCAGCGTTGCAGCGACCGGTAATGAAAAACTGTTTTTT. Its protein is CSVAATGNEKLFF.

The chain has TRBV4-3 and TRBJ1-2; TRBD1 is a possible D gene (5 bases). V lost 2 bases and J lost 9, with 16 bases in between. CDR3 length: 14 amino acids. Germline values: CDR1 LGHNA, CDR2 YSLEER. The CDR3, as DNA: TGCGCCAGCAGCCAATGGGGTAGGGGTAGGAGCTACACCTTC. Its protein is CASSQWGRGRSYTF.

This clonotype has only a few counts. The V and J genes are TRBV5-6 and TRBJ2-1, with 14 bases fitting TRBD2. With 4 bases clipped from V and 4 bases from J, the junction kept 4 bases outside the gene matches. Germline assignment: CDR1 SGHDT and CDR2 YYEEEE. CDR3 size: 16 residues. The CDR3 DNA follows: TGTGCCAGCAGCCACGGGACTAGCGGGGGTTACAATGAGCAGTTCTTC. It encodes CASSHGTSGGYNEQFF.

This clonotype appeared a few times. J is TRBJ2-3 and V is TRBV5-1, with D uncertain. The V end was cut by 2 bases, the J end by 2 bases, with 3 bases between. This CDR3 is 12 amino acids long. The V gene's germline CDR1 is SGHRS and CDR2 YFSETQ. Here the CDR3 reads CASSFTTDTQYF. The DNA of the CDR3 is TGCGCCAGCAGCTTCACCACAGATACGCAGTATTTT.

The chain is built from TRBV28 and TRBJ2-7; 8 bases map to TRBD1. The V segment lost 4 bases and the J segment 0 bases; nucleotides outside the gene matches: 2. There are 14 residues in the CDR3. Germline V lookup: CDR1 MDHEN, CDR2 SYDVKM. The CDR3 DNA is TGTGCCAGCAGTTACAGGGGGAGCTCCTACGAGCAGTACTTC. Translating gives CASSYRGSSYEQYF.

This chain uses TRBV20-1 with TRBJ2-1; a weak D match, TRBD2 (5 bases). Germline loops: CDR1 DFQATT, CDR2 SNEGSKA (reference sequence). The CDR3 spans 12 residues. The V gene lost 1 base and the J gene lost 8 bases, with 9 bases spanning the gap. CDR3: CSARGPGDEQFF. CDR3 in DNA: TGCAGTGCTAGAGGCCCCGGGGATGAGCAGTTCTTC.

The rearrangement uses TRBV27 and TRBJ1-1; 8 nucleotides agree with TRBD1. The trim removed 4 bases at V and 1 base at J, leaving 5 bases unmatched. CDR1 is MNHEY, CDR2 SMNVEV, per germline (reference sequence). The CDR3 extends over 15 amino acids. The CDR3 here is CASSSGGSGNTEAFF. CDR3 nucleotide sequence: TGTGCCAGCAGTTCAGGGGGCTCGGGGAACACTGAAGCTTTCTTT.

This chain connects TRBV5-1 to TRBJ2-1, with 8 bases lining up with TRBD2. V shed 4 bases, J shed 6 bases, and the junction held 9 bases outside the gene matches. Germline lookup yields CDR1 SGHRS and CDR2 YFSETQ. This CDR3 region has 15 residues. CDR3 residues: CASSLGRASGNEQFF. As DNA, the CDR3 is TGCGCCAGCAGCCTCGGGAGGGCCAGCGGCAATGAGCAGTTCTTC.

The chain combines TRBV4-3 with TRBJ1-1; D might be TRBD1 (5 bases). V lost 1 base and J lost 10, with 16 bases in between. This CDR3 has 14 residues. Germline lookup yields CDR1 LGHNA and CDR2 YSLEER. CDR3 sequence reads: CASSQGGAGERAFF. CDR3 sequence (DNA): TGCGCCAGCAGCCAAGGGGGCGCGGGCGAAAGAGCTTTCTTT.

This clonotype was detected only a few times. The rearrangement links TRBV29-1 to TRBJ2-1; 10 nucleotides agree with TRBD2. Germline V gene sequence: CDR1 SQVTM, CDR2 ANQGSEA. This CDR3 has 14 residues. Trimming at V came to 5 bases and at J to 10 bases, leaving 11 bases not matched to a gene. CDR3 coding DNA: TGCAGCGTTCTAGCGGGAGTGGGCAGGGGAGAGCAGTTCTTC. It specifies CSVLAGVGRGEQFF.

The rearrangement joins TRBV5-1 to TRBJ2-7; 12 bases line up with TRBD2. This CDR3 is 16 amino acids long. Trimming at V came to 4 bases and at J to 0 bases, leaving 5 bases not matched to a gene. CDR1 is SGHRS, CDR2 YFSETQ, per germline. Here the CDR3 DNA reads TGCGCCAGCAGCCCGGGGACTAGCGGGTTCTCCTACGAGCAGTACTTC. Its protein product is CASSPGTSGFSYEQYF.

The chain combines TRBV6-5 with TRBJ2-5; 7 bases match TRBD1. The CDR3 length is 15 residues. V shed 7 bases and J 0 bases; nucleotides not matched to a gene: 8. Germline V gene lookup returns CDR1 MNHEY and CDR2 SVGAGI. The CDR3, as DNA: TGTGCCAGCACCGCGACAGGGTCGTACCAAGAGACCCAGTACTTC. This translates into CASTATGSYQETQYF.

This chain links TRBV7-2 with TRBJ1-1; D gene unclear. From germline, CDR1 is SGHTA and CDR2 FQGNSA. The CDR3 is made up of 16 amino acids. Trimming removed 3 bases from V and 5 bases from J, with 19 bases in between. CDR3 loop: CASSLGTYRGKTEAFF. The CDR3, as DNA: TGTGCCAGCAGCTTGGGAACCTACAGAGGGAAAACTGAAGCTTTCTTT.

This clonotype was seen a handful of times. The chain uses TRBV7-9 and TRBJ1-1; D is unclear. The V gene lost 5 bases and the J gene lost 7 bases, with 14 bases spanning the gap. The CDR3 loop spans 13 amino acids. In germline, CDR1 is SEHNR, CDR2 FQNEAQ (reference sequence). CDR3 loop: CASSVDTGNEAFF. The CDR3 bases are TGTGCCAGCAGCGTAGATACGGGGAATGAAGCTTTCTTT.

The rearrangement links TRBV4-3 to TRBJ2-3; 16 bases agree with TRBD2. The germline gives CDR1 LGHNA, CDR2 YSLEER. This CDR3 is 17 amino acids long. V was clipped by 3 bases and J by 5 bases; unmatched bases: 5. In DNA, the CDR3 is TGCGCCAGCAGCCATGGGACTAGCGGGGGGGCCAGAGATACGCAGTATTTT. Its protein product is CASSHGTSGGARDTQYF.

The chain couples TRBV9 to TRBJ2-7; 11 bases line up with TRBD2. The V gene end was trimmed by 5 bases and the J gene end by 1 base; junction bases not matched to a gene: 5. The germline V gene has CDR1 SGDLS and CDR2 YYNGEE. CDR3 length: 15 amino acids. The CDR3 sequence is CASSGTSGGSYEQYF. The CDR3 DNA sequence: TGTGCCAGCAGTGGTACTAGCGGGGGATCCTACGAGCAGTACTTC.

This clonotype has more than one count but fewer than ten. Sequence at one end of the junction differs from germline and may be a read error. The gene calls are TRBV3-1 and TRBJ2-5; either TRBD1 or TRBD2 may supply D (5 bases each). In germline, CDR1 is LGHDT, CDR2 YNNKEL (reference sequence). This CDR3 comprises 13 residues. The CDR3 protein is CASGQGREKTQYF. DNA of the CDR3: TGTGCCAGCGGCCAGGGAAGGGAGAAGACCCAGTACTTC.

V and J are TRBV9 and TRBJ2-5; 10 nucleotides align to TRBD1. Germline assignment: CDR1 SGDLS and CDR2 YYNGEE. V gave up 2 bases and J gave up 5 bases; unmatched junction bases: 12. There are 17 residues in the CDR3. The CDR3 DNA reads as TGTGCCAGCAGCGTCGGACAGGGGGGATCAAGGCCGGAGACCCAGTACTTC. Its protein is CASSVGQGGSRPETQYF.